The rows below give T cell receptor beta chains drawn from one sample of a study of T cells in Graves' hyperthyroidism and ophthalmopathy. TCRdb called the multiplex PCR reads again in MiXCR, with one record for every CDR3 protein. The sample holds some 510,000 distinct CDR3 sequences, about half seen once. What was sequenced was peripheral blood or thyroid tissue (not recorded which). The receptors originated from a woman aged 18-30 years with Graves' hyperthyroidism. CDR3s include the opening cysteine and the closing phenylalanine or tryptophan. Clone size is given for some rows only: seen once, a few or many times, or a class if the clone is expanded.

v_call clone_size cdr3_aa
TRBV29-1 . CSVSVEAQYF
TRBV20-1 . CSARGDRENTEAFF
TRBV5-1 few CASSQEGDRHEQYF
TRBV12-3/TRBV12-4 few CASSSVNSYEQYF
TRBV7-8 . CASSLGRERGNEQFF
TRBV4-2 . CASSQDIRTESSGNTIYF
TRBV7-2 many CASSPRQGTGNTIYF
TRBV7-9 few CASSWRETPYEQYF
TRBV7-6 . CASSSTSVYRGRETQYF
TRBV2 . CASSRQGPDTGELFF
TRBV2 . CASRSGHNNQPQHF
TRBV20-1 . CSASSPLNRDETNYGYTF
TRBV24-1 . CATSARDLRGGENTGELFF
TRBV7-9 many CASSDRGGYGYTF
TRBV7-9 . CASSLVPGLAGEQYF
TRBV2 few CASSPQGKGYGYTF
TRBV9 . CASSVGGSYNEAFF
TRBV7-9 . CASSLDGTTEAFF
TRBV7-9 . CASSGRGAGLSGNTIYF
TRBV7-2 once CASSLSISYEQYF
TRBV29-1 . CSAASRDGGDGELFF
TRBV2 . CARSVRGESPTLHF
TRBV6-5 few CASRYGQVNQPQHF
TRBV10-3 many CAIRTDRAIKRTGELFF
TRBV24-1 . CATSGGYGQVNQPQHF
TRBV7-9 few CASSPGSAGNTEAFF
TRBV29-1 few CSARRDSNGEQYF
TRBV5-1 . CARDAGGSGANVLTF
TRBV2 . CASQVRGGRGYTF
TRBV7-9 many CASSLGTPETQYF
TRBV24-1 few CANEGPGYTF
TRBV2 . CASRPRRGEQYF
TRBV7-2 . CASAIVGRLGSPLHF
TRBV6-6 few CASSPSGGQPQHF
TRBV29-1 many CSVEERLPSGANVLTF
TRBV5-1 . CASSWWSSSTDTQYF
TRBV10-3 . CAISESDEETQYF
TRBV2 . CASSEAGDTIYF
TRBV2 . CASNLGLLTYEQYF
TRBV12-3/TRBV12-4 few CASSFHGFGGYTF
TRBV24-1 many CATSVVDRPSNQPQHF
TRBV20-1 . CSARDPAPGRYEQYF
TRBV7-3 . CASSPSGGRYF
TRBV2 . CASRNKGIGGFF
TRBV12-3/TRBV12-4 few CASSYSGTSYEQYF
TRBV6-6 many CASSPTGGLETQYF